The subject of this entry is one T cell receptor beta chain. Samples came from patients with localized non-small cell lung adenocarcinoma. These data come from a study of CD4 and CD8 cells across lung adenocarcinoma regions. This CDR3 is 13 amino acids long. V shed 4 bases, J shed 4 bases, and the junction held 4 bases outside the gene matches. Per germline, CDR1 MNHEY and CDR2 SMNVEV (reference sequence). Via MiXCR, TCRdb re-called the PCR reads, giving one row per CDR3 protein. Found here are some 8,000 distinct CDR3 sequences, about 41% of them singletons; the top ten hold 95% to 96%. The sample was CD8+ T cells from the center of a lung tumor. The chain employs TRBV27 and TRBJ2-7; the match to TRBD1 covers 7 bases. The sequence derives from a male donor with lung adenocarcinoma. The CD4 and CD8 labels of this study may be unreliable. The CDR3 DNA reads TGTGCCAGCAGTTGGACAGGAAAGTACGAGCAGTACTTC. Translating gives CASSWTGKYEQYF.